This T cell receptor (beta chain) was captured in a study of blood T cell repertoires in COVID-19. The repertoire was sequenced with immunoSEQ multiplex PCR; TCRdb's copy has only in-frame clones and lacks some. The sample records 100,000 to 150,000 clones, 84% being singletons. Germline CDR1 reads SNHLY; CDR2 reads FYNNEI. The CDR3 totals 13 residues. Trimming removed 4 bases from V and 2 bases from J, with 8 bases in between. The V and J genes are TRBV2 and TRBJ1-1; D remains ambiguous. Sequenced input: peripheral blood. The sequence was obtained from a young woman who had recovered from COVID-19. CDR3 in amino acids: CASSAYENTEAFF. Written as DNA, the CDR3 is TGTGCCAGCAGTGCCTATGAAAACACTGAAGCTTTCTTT.